This TCR beta chain was retrieved from a study of control samples from healthy donors and cancer patients. This clone was seen only a few times. The CDR3 length is 12 residues. The ends were cut back, 5 bases at V and 8 bases at J, with 10 bases in the middle. Germline V lookup: CDR1 SGHAT, CDR2 FQNNGV. Assay used: immunoSEQ multiplex PCR; TCRdb lists only in-frame clones, some missing. The data show approximately 98,000 clones, approximately 84% seen once. The chain has TRBV11-2 and TRBJ2-1, with D perhaps TRBD1 (5 bases). The sequenced sample consisted of blood. The sequence was collected from a man between 18 and 35 years old in good health. This CDR3 is CASSAQGYEQFF. Written as DNA, the CDR3 is TGTGCCAGCAGCGCTCAGGGTTATGAGCAGTTCTTC.